The source of this T cell receptor (beta chain) is a study of cytomegalovirus exposure and HLA in healthy donors. In germline, CDR1 is KGHSH, CDR2 LQKENI. J lost 0 bases, V lost 3 bases, and 9 bases had no gene match. CDR3 length equals 18 residues. PCR used 60 Vbeta primers and 13 Jbeta primers. TCRdb's table, derived via immunoSEQ multiplex PCR, lists solely in-frame clones and lacks some. The sample carries 120,000 or so clones, roughly 77% recorded once. The TCR originated in a man aged 18 to 29 in good health and CMV-seronegative. The rearrangement joins TRBV18 to TRBJ1-5, with 9 nucleotides matching TRBD1. The specimen was PBMCs. The CDR3 sequence: CASSPPGQGPNSNQPQHF. Written as DNA, the CDR3 is TGTGCCAGCTCACCCCCGGGACAGGGACCTAATAGCAATCAGCCCCAGCATTTT.